This T cell receptor (beta chain) was identified during a study of T cell clusters in autoimmune cytopenias. Across the study: A median of 51,575 TRB reads per sample yielded a median about 2,500 distinct clonotypes. Overall study findings and caveats: Primary autoimmune cytopenia patients appeared to lack physiological T cell clusters present in healthy donors.

Germline V gene data show CDR1 as SGHDT and CDR2 as YYEEEE. The CDR3 is 11 amino acids. As regards this clonotype: Its antigen is undetermined.

One tube held mixed TRB-A and TRB-B primer pools for touch-down PCR. TCRdb reprocessed the multiplex PCR reads and reports one entry per CDR3 protein, with no DNA. The sample includes some 8,000 distinct CDR3 sequences. TRB amplification used 200 to 250 ng of peripheral blood genomic DNA. The source material was peripheral blood. The chain has TRBV5-6 and TRBJ2-7. This receptor was identified in a human donor with an autoimmune cytopenia or autoimmune hepatitis (not recorded which). CDR3 protein: CASSLEGEQYF.